Detailed here is one T cell receptor (beta chain). Its antigen is not known. The PCR ran on 60 Vbeta and 13 Jbeta primers. Some clones are missing from TCRdb's copy, which holds only in-frame ones; the method was immunoSEQ multiplex PCR. The table includes under 100,000 clones, 62% detected once. The sample is drawn from a study of cytomegalovirus exposure and HLA in healthy donors. Germline V gene lookup returns CDR1 SGHRS and CDR2 YFSETQ. The CDR3 is 14 residues long. Study results and caveats: Most subjects had HLA-A and HLA-B alleles reportedly predicted accurately by TCR beta sequences.

The specimen sequenced was PBMCs. V usage is TRBV5-1 and J usage is TRBJ2-5; a possible D gene is TRBD2 (6 bases). The DNA end is more similar to TRBJ2-7, so the J call may be wrong. The receptor's source is a woman in her 30s in good health and CMV-seropositive. CDR3 in amino acids: CASSLPGVVYEQYF. The CDR3 nucleotides are TGCGCCAGCAGCTTGCCGGGGGTGGTATACGAGCAGTACTTC.